This TCR beta chain was captured in a study of blood T cell repertoires in COVID-19. Study-wide background: COVID-19 samples collected from the United States, Italy and Spain covered acute and convalescent phases. Sample material is recorded as cDNA or gDNA derived from T cells, B-cell-depleted T cells, or PBMCs.

CDR3 length: 13 residues. Germline V gene lookup returns CDR1 SGDLS and CDR2 YYNGEE. V lost 3 bases and J 3 bases, leaving 10 bases between the germline ends. In the original processing: From reference gene primer amplification, estimates of nucleated cell counts were derived. Assay: immunoSEQ multiplex PCR; the TCRdb copy retains only in-frame clones and omits some. That table gives V, J and clone size, and the DNA gave D and trimming. Of approximately 160,000 clones in the sample, under 90% were seen once. This receptor was taken from a woman at least 80 years old with acute or convalescent COVID-19. Material: peripheral blood. V and J are TRBV9 and TRBJ2-7, with D unresolved. CDR3 DNA: TGTGCCAGCAGCGACCAGCGCGGCTACGAGCAGTACTTC. Amino acids: CASSDQRGYEQYF.